The 18 T cell receptor beta chains in this list originate from one sample, sequenced in a study of T-cell reconstitution after alpha-beta-depleted transplantation in children. TCRbeta library preparation incorporated unique molecular identifiers. TCRdb independently ran MiXCR on the PCR reads; one entry per CDR3 protein. The table records 600,000 to 800,000 distinct CDR3 sequences, about 12% of them present only once. The sequencing used PBMCs, collected before TCRalphabeta/CD19-depleted stem cell transplant. All receptors come from a girl aged 2-10 years with congenital amegakaryocytic thrombocytopenia, due to receive a stem cell transplant.

This clonotype showed up many times. This chain connects TRBV5-1 to TRBJ2-7; no clear D. The V and J ends lost 5 bases and 4 bases respectively, with 19 bases between them. Germline CDR1 reads SGHRS; CDR2 reads YFSETQ. The CDR3 has 15 amino acids. The CDR3 here is CASRISSSGSYEQYF. In DNA form, the CDR3 reads TGCGCCAGCAGGATATCCTCGAGTGGAAGTTACGAGCAGTACTTC.

This chain connects TRBV7-6 to TRBJ2-1; D is possibly TRBD1 or TRBD2 (5 bases each). The CDR3 length is 13 residues. Trimming took off 5 bases at V and 7 bases at J, with 12 bases between the two ends. Germline CDR1 SGHVS, CDR2 FNYEAQ. CDR3 loop: CASSPWRTNEQFF. As DNA, the CDR3 is TGTGCCAGCAGCCCATGGAGGACAAATGAGCAGTTCTTC.

This clonotype appeared many times. The J gene is TRBJ2-2, the V gene TRBV5-1; 7 positions match TRBD2. This CDR3 spans 13 amino acids. The V segment lost 9 bases and the J segment 4 bases; nucleotides outside the gene matches: 6. The germline V gene has CDR1 SGHRS and CDR2 YFSETQ. CDR3 nucleotide sequence: TGCGCCACCCGGGGAGGGCCCACCGGGGAGCTGTTTTTT. This translates into CATRGGPTGELFF.

V and J are TRBV6-2 or TRBV6-3 and TRBJ2-3; perhaps TRBD2 as D (6 bases). The germline V gene has CDR1 MNHEY and CDR2 SVGEGT. The length of the CDR3 is 11 residues. Trimming removed 7 bases from V and 10 bases from J, with 12 bases in between. Here the CDR3 reads CASKGGPAQYF. CDR3 nucleotide sequence: TGTGCCAGCAAGGGAGGTCCTGCGCAGTATTTT.

This chain uses TRBV5-1 with TRBJ2-5, with 8 nucleotides matching TRBD1. J gave up 0 bases and V 4 bases, and 8 bases lay outside the gene matches. The germline gives CDR1 SGHRS, CDR2 YFSETQ. The CDR3 is made up of 16 amino acids. The CDR3 DNA reads TGCGCCAGCAGCCAACTGACAGGGGCGCACCAAGAGACCCAGTACTTC. Its protein is CASSQLTGAHQETQYF.

This clonotype was seen repeatedly, ten times or more. The genes are TRBV12-3 or TRBV12-4 and TRBJ2-7; D not resolved. V gave up 5 bases and J gave up 7 bases, with 9 bases separating them. This CDR3 region has 11 residues. Here the CDR3 DNA reads TGTGCCAGCAGTCTCTTTCGTGAGCAGTACTTC. Translating it yields CASSLFREQYF.

This clonotype was counted ten times or more. One junction end disagrees with the germline gene, perhaps due to a read error. The chain links TRBV5-1 to TRBJ2-6; D unresolved. Germline CDR1 reads SGHRS; CDR2 reads YFSETQ. The CDR3 has 14 amino acids. The CDR3 loop is CASSLVSGANVLTF. CDR3 DNA: TGTGCCAGCAGTTTGGTATCTGGGGCCAACGTCCTGACTTTC.

In its sample, this clonotype was seen many times. The chain employs TRBV6-5 and TRBJ2-1; 8 nucleotides match TRBD2. CDR1 is MNHEY, CDR2 SVGAGI, per germline. The CDR3 is made up of 15 amino acids. V trimming: 2 bases; J trimming: 1 base; junction bases outside the gene matches: 1. CDR3 loop: CASSYVAGSYNEQFF. The CDR3 DNA follows: TGTGCCAGCAGTTACGTAGCGGGGTCCTACAATGAGCAGTTCTTC.

This clonotype showed up many times. This chain joins TRBV20-1 and TRBJ2-3; 10 nucleotides line up with TRBD1. The V gene's germline CDR1 is DFQATT and CDR2 SNEGSKA (reference sequence). The CDR3 consists of 17 residues. The J segment lost 3 bases and the V segment lost 5 bases, leaving 14 bases of the junction unmatched. CDR3: CSASPDGADRGTDTQYF. As DNA, the CDR3 is TGCAGTGCTTCCCCTGACGGTGCGGACAGGGGGACAGATACGCAGTATTTT.

Concerning this clonotype: At one of its ends the junction is not consistent with the germline gene, which may arise from a read error. The CDR3 region has the DNA TGCAGCGTTGAACCGGAACATACAGGTGGCCAAGGGACCCAGTACTTC. Translating it yields CSVEPEHTGGQGTQYF. The chain employs TRBV29-1 and TRBJ2-5; TRBD1 is a possible D gene (5 bases). The length of the CDR3 is 16 residues. CDR1 is SQVTM and CDR2 is ANQGSEA in the germline V gene.

Only a few counts were recorded for this clonotype. The chain uses TRBV6-5 and TRBJ2-3, with 9 bases aligning to TRBD2. Trimming at V came to 10 bases and at J to 5 bases, leaving 16 bases not matched to a gene. Germline V gene lookup returns CDR1 MNHEY and CDR2 SVGAGI. This CDR3 region has 16 residues. The CDR3 DNA is TGTGCCACTGATATAGCGGGAGATTCCGGTAGAGATACGCAGTATTTT. Translating it yields CATDIAGDSGRDTQYF.

There are a few counts of this clonotype. This sequence joins TRBV12-3 or TRBV12-4 and TRBJ1-2; 7 bases align to TRBD1. CDR3 size: 14 residues. Trimming at V came to 6 bases and at J to 8 bases, leaving 12 bases not matched to a gene. The CDR3 loop reads CASSPDREGWGYTF. CDR3 coding DNA: TGTGCCAGCAGCCCTGACAGGGAGGGTTGGGGCTACACCTTC.

The table lists this clonotype with many counts. The gene calls are TRBV5-1 and TRBJ1-1; 8 bases line up with TRBD1. V shed 4 bases and J 3 bases; nucleotides not matched to a gene: 8. The CDR3 runs to 15 residues. The germline V gene encodes CDR1 SGHRS and CDR2 YFSETQ. The chain's CDR3 is CASSEAGGGYTEAFF. For the CDR3, the DNA is TGCGCCAGCAGCGAAGCAGGGGGCGGGTACACTGAAGCTTTCTTT.

This clonotype was seen at least ten times. The chain employs TRBV7-9 and TRBJ1-2, with a possible D match to TRBD1 (6 bases). The CDR3 extends over 16 amino acids. V was shortened by 1 base and J by 1 base, with 13 bases between the two germline ends. Germline CDR1 reads SEHNR; CDR2 reads FQNEAQ (reference sequence). CDR3 sequence: CASSLGWGADNYGYTF. Here the CDR3 DNA reads TGTGCCAGCAGCTTAGGATGGGGGGCAGATAACTATGGCTACACCTTC.

This clonotype was found many times. This rearrangement joins TRBV5-1 to TRBJ1-1; D might be TRBD1 (6 bases). The germline gives CDR1 SGHRS, CDR2 YFSETQ. V lost 1 base, J lost 0 bases, and 10 bases lay in between. CDR3 size: 15 residues. DNA for the CDR3: TGCGCCAGCAGCTTGAACGGACAGATGAACACTGAAGCTTTCTTT. It translates to CASSLNGQMNTEAFF.

This clonotype was observed many times. The chain recombines TRBV20-1 with TRBJ2-7; D remains unclear. Trimming took off 0 bases at V and 2 bases at J, with 14 bases between the two ends. Germline V lookup: CDR1 DFQATT, CDR2 SNEGSKA (reference sequence). The CDR3 totals 15 residues. The DNA for the CDR3 is TGCAGTGCTAGAGATTCTGAGCTTTCAACCTACGAGCAGTACTTC. Translation: CSARDSELSTYEQYF.

This clonotype was detected only a few times. The V gene is TRBV7-2, the J gene TRBJ2-7; perhaps TRBD1 as D (6 bases). This CDR3 comprises 15 residues. Germline CDR1 is SGHTA and CDR2 is FQGNSA. V was clipped by 3 bases and J by 4 bases, with 16 bases between them. The CDR3: CASSFDGQILYEQYF. The CDR3 bases are TGTGCCAGCAGCTTCGACGGACAGATTCTTTACGAGCAGTACTTC.

This clonotype was counted between two and nine times. The rearrangement joins TRBV28 to TRBJ1-1; D ambiguous. The length of the CDR3 is 15 residues. V shed 7 bases and J shed 2 bases, with 17 bases lying between them. Germline CDR1 and CDR2: MDHEN and SYDVKM. CDR3 sequence reads: CASTLLINPNTEAFF. The CDR3 DNA follows: TGTGCCAGCACCTTGTTGATTAACCCAAACACTGAAGCTTTCTTT.